The clone carrying this T cell receptor (beta chain) was counted once. Sequencing used immunoSEQ multiplex PCR; TCRdb keeps in-frame clones, though not all of them. The sample contains some 150,000 clones, about four fifths of which appear only once. The CDR3 totals 12 residues. With 5 bases removed from V and 2 bases from J, the gap between germline ends came to 6 bases. In germline, CDR1 is LNHDA, CDR2 SQIVND (reference sequence). This entry belongs to a study of blood T cell repertoires in COVID-19. The chain carries TRBV19 and TRBJ1-2, with D perhaps TRBD1 (6 bases). This receptor was taken from a man aged 55 to 69 with acute or convalescent COVID-19. The source material was peripheral blood. The CDR3: CASSDRNYGYTF. For the CDR3, the DNA is TGTGCCAGTAGTGACAGGAACTATGGCTACACCTTC.